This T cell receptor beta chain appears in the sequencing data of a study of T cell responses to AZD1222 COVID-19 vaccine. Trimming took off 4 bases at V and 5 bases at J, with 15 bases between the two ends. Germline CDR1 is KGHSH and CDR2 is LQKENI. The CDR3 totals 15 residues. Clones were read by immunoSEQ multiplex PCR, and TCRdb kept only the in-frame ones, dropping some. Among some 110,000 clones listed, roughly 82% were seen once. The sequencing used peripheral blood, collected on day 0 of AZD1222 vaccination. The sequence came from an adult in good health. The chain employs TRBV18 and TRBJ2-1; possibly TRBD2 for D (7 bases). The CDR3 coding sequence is TGTGCCAGCTCACGGGGGGGCAGGGCCAACAATGAGCAGTTCTTC. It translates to CASSRGGRANNEQFF.